What follows are 25 T cell receptor beta chains derived from one specimen sequenced in a study of T cells in Graves' hyperthyroidism and ophthalmopathy. Amplification of TCR beta CDR3 regions was performed using RNA transcripts as template. HTBI primers were employed in a first-round RT-PCR of the TCR CDR3. MiXCR, applied by TCRdb to the multiplex PCR reads, yields one record per CDR3 protein. Seen here are approximately 630,000 distinct CDR3 sequences, around 15% observed once, and the top ten hold 3% to 4.5%. Sequenced input: blood. These receptors came from a woman younger than 45 with Graves' hyperthyroidism.

This clonotype has at least ten counts. The chain employs TRBV5-1 and TRBJ1-1; a weak D match, TRBD1 (5 bases). Germline V lookup: CDR1 SGHRS, CDR2 YFSETQ. This CDR3 has 13 amino acids. The V gene lost 7 bases and the J gene lost 2 bases, with 12 bases spanning the gap. Here the CDR3 DNA reads TGCGCCAGCGGCCAGGGTGCAAACACTGAAGCTTTCTTT. It specifies CASGQGANTEAFF.

This clonotype was counted at least ten times. V is TRBV11-2 and J is TRBJ2-7, with D unclear. V lost 4 bases, J lost 5 bases, and 6 bases lay in between. This CDR3 is built from 11 residues. CDR1 SGHAT and CDR2 FQNNGV come from the germline V gene. This chain's CDR3 is CASSWANEQYF. For the CDR3, the DNA is TGTGCCAGCAGCTGGGCGAACGAGCAGTACTTC.

The chain is built from TRBV12-3 or TRBV12-4 and TRBJ2-3; D unclear. V was trimmed by 5 bases and J by 2 bases, leaving 26 bases between them. The CDR3 is made up of 19 amino acids. In DNA form, the CDR3 reads TGTGCCAGCAGTCCCGACGCTCGAGTCGAGTATGGGGTCACAGATACGCAGTATTTT. Its translation: CASSPDARVEYGVTDTQYF.

About this clonotype itself: The conserved phenylalanine or tryptophan normally closing the CDR3 is absent here, so this likely arose from a read error. The chain links TRBV7-9 to TRBJ2-1; D possibly matches TRBD1 or TRBD2 (6 bases each). Germline CDR1 SEHNR, CDR2 FQNEAQ (reference sequence). The germline V and J ends were trimmed by 5 bases and 9 bases, with 20 bases remaining between them. This CDR3 has 15 residues. CDR3 in amino acids: CASSQDAFGGGEQFS. The CDR3 DNA sequence: TGTGCCAGCAGCCAAGATGCATTCGGGGGCGGTGAGCAGTTCTCC.

This clonotype was seen ten or more times. This rearrangement joins TRBV2 to TRBJ1-1; D gene ambiguous. V was trimmed by 8 bases and J by 2 bases, leaving 3 bases between them. CDR1 and CDR2 (germline): SNHLY, FYNNEI. The CDR3 totals 10 residues. This chain's CDR3 is CASQNTEAFF. CDR3 coding DNA: TGTGCCAGCCAAAACACTGAAGCTTTCTTT.

The sample holds a few counts of this clonotype. The chain couples TRBV27 to TRBJ2-7; 13 nucleotides line up with TRBD2. Germline CDR1 MNHEY, CDR2 SMNVEV (reference sequence). There are 17 residues in the CDR3. Trimming removed 4 bases from V and 6 bases from J; junction bases left unmatched: 12. In nucleotides, the CDR3 is TGTGCCAGCAGTTCCTTACTAGCGGGAGGGCCCGGTGGCGAGCAGTACTTC. Translation gives CASSSLLAGGPGGEQYF.

This clonotype appeared a few times. The chain employs TRBV5-1 and TRBJ2-3; 10 bases agree with TRBD2. Germline CDR1 is SGHRS and CDR2 is YFSETQ. The CDR3 covers 16 residues. With V trimmed by 4 bases and J by 1 base, 6 bases remained unmatched. This CDR3 is CASSQASGSRTDTQYF. In DNA form, the CDR3 reads TGCGCCAGCAGCCAAGCTAGCGGGAGTCGCACAGATACGCAGTATTTT.

This clonotype was picked up many times. The rearrangement joins TRBV30 to TRBJ2-7; 7 bases are a match to TRBD1. J was trimmed by 4 bases and V by 4 bases; bases with no gene match: 1. The germline V gene has CDR1 GTSNPN and CDR2 SVGIG (reference sequence). The CDR3 length is 11 residues. CDR3 DNA: TGTGCCTGGAACAGGGGTTACGAGCAGTACTTC. Translated: CAWNRGYEQYF.

This clonotype was seen at least ten times. The chain recombines TRBV12-3 or TRBV12-4 with TRBJ2-7; 10 positions match TRBD1. CDR3 length equals 13 residues. The ends lost 6 bases at V and 4 bases at J; junction bases unmatched: 3. The CDR3 reads CASSMDRGYEQYF. The CDR3 DNA reads as TGTGCCAGCAGCATGGACAGGGGGTACGAGCAGTACTTC.

This clonotype occurred many times. This sequence joins TRBV2 and TRBJ2-7, with D tentatively TRBD2 (6 bases). This CDR3 spans 14 amino acids. With 3 bases removed from V and 3 bases from J, the gap between germline ends came to 12 bases. Germline-derived CDR1 and CDR2 are SNHLY and FYNNEI. Here the CDR3 DNA reads TGTGCCAGCAGTGATTCTGGCGGGAACTACGAGCAGTACTTC. It encodes CASSDSGGNYEQYF. Based on the CDR3 plus reference TRBV2 and TRBJ2-7, the full variable domain is EPEVTQTPSHQVTQMGQEVILRCVPISNHLYFYWYRQILGQKVEFLVSFYNNEISEKSEIFDDQFSVERPDGSNFTLKIRSTKLEDSAMYFCASSDSGGNYEQYFGPGTRLTVT.

A few counts support this clonotype. The chain recombines TRBV6-5 with TRBJ2-4, with D perhaps being TRBD1 or TRBD2 (5 bases each). V was cut by 3 bases and J by 4 bases, with 16 bases left in between. The CDR3 spans 16 residues. Germline V gene lookup returns CDR1 MNHEY and CDR2 SVGAGI. The CDR3 loop is CASSYQSWDGKNIQYF. The CDR3 bases are TGTGCCAGCAGTTATCAGTCGTGGGACGGAAAAAACATTCAGTACTTC.

This clonotype was recorded only once. The chain is built from TRBV7-9 and TRBJ2-7; a possible D gene is TRBD2 (6 bases). Trimming shortened V by 2 bases and J by 5 bases, and 13 bases separated the two germline ends. The germline V gene has CDR1 SEHNR and CDR2 FQNEAQ (reference sequence). CDR3 length equals 14 residues. CDR3 protein: CASSLWAGRNEQYF. The CDR3 DNA reads TGTGCCAGCAGCTTATGGGCGGGGCGGAACGAGCAGTACTTC.

This clonotype was seen a handful of times. Mismatch with germline at one junction end may stem from a read error. This chain joins TRBV27 and TRBJ2-1, with no clear D. The CDR3 runs to 14 residues. Per germline, CDR1 MNHEY and CDR2 SMNVEV (reference sequence). CDR3 nucleotide sequence: TGTGCCAGCAGTTTAGGCGGTGCGTACAATGGGCAGTTCTTC. Its translation is CASSLGGAYNGQFF.

As to this clonotype: This clone may be a read error of a much larger clone one base away. V and J are TRBV6-1 and TRBJ1-5; the D gene is possibly TRBD1 (5 bases). Trimming took 11 bases from V and 0 from J, leaving 11 bases between them. The CDR3 loop spans 13 amino acids. CDR1 and CDR2 (germline): MNHNS, SASEGT. CDR3 residues: CAGGANSNQPQHF. The CDR3 DNA follows: TGTGCCGGAGGGGCTAATAGCAATCAGCCCCAGCATTTT.

This clonotype was recorded many times. This rearrangement joins TRBV2 to TRBJ2-1; 7 bases agree with TRBD2. Trimming cost V 6 bases and J 3 bases; bases outside gene matches: 5. CDR3 length: 14 residues. From germline, CDR1 is SNHLY and CDR2 FYNNEI. CDR3 DNA sequence: TGTGCCAGCAGCCTACTAGCGAGCTACAATGAGCAGTTCTTC. Its protein is CASSLLASYNEQFF.

This clonotype was picked up many times. The V gene is TRBV2, the J gene TRBJ2-7, with 7 bases lining up with TRBD1. CDR1 is SNHLY, CDR2 FYNNEI, per germline. With V trimmed by 0 bases and J by 2 bases, 4 bases remained unmatched. This CDR3 has 15 residues. The DNA of the CDR3 is TGTGCCAGCAGTGAAGCGTCAGGGGGTACCTACGAGCAGTACTTC. Residues: CASSEASGGTYEQYF. Supplemented by reference TRBV2 and TRBJ2-7, the full variable domain reads EPEVTQTPSHQVTQMGQEVILRCVPISNHLYFYWYRQILGQKVEFLVSFYNNEISEKSEIFDDQFSVERPDGSNFTLKIRSTKLEDSAMYFCASSEASGGTYEQYFGPGTRLTVT.

This clonotype was counted ten times or more. The gene calls are TRBV24-1 and TRBJ2-2, with 12 positions matching TRBD2. The V segment lost 1 base and the J segment 6 bases; nucleotides outside the gene matches: 8. The CDR3 has 18 amino acids. Germline CDR1 and CDR2: KGHDR and SFDVKD. The chain's CDR3 is CATSDLSPSSGRAGELFF. CDR3 nucleotide sequence: TGTGCCACCAGTGATTTATCACCCTCTAGCGGGAGGGCCGGGGAGCTGTTTTTT.

A note on this clonotype: One end of the junction fails to match germline, which may point to a read error. This chain connects TRBV6-2 or TRBV6-3 to TRBJ2-1; D may be TRBD2 (5 bases). Per germline, CDR1 MNHEY and CDR2 SVGEGT. The CDR3 loop spans 14 amino acids. The CDR3 nucleotides read TGTACCAGCAGTTCCTACGGACTCGGCAATGAGCAGTTCTTC. Residues: CTSSSYGLGNEQFF.

This clonotype has only a few counts. The chain combines TRBV13 with TRBJ2-7; weak D call: TRBD1 (6 bases). The CDR3 covers 15 residues. The germline V gene encodes CDR1 PRHDT and CDR2 FYEKMQ (reference sequence). V dropped 5 bases and J dropped 4 bases, with 18 bases sitting between them. CDR3 loop: CASSHRGPGVYEQYF. The DNA for the CDR3 is TGTGCCAGCAGCCACCGGGGCCCAGGGGTATACGAGCAGTACTTC. Full variable domain (rest looked up from reference TRBV13 and TRBJ2-7): AAGVIQSPRHLIKEKRETATLKCYPIPRHDTVYWYQQGPGQDPQFLISFYEKMQSDKGSIPDRFSAQQFSDYHSELNMSSLELGDSALYFCASSHRGPGVYEQYFGPGTRLTVT.

The CDR3 nucleotides read TGTGCCAGCACCACCCCGTACGTGCGGGGGTGGATGAACACTGAAGCTTTCTTT. It translates to CASTTPYVRGWMNTEAFF. The V call is TRBV6-1, the J call TRBJ1-1, with D maybe TRBD1 (5 bases). The V and J ends lost 7 bases and 0 bases respectively, with 24 bases between them. Looked up from germline, CDR1 is MNHNS and CDR2 is SASEGT. The CDR3 has 18 residues.

This clonotype showed up just a few times. The rearrangement links TRBV29-1 to TRBJ1-1; no clear D. The germline V gene has CDR1 SQVTM and CDR2 ANQGSEA. The CDR3 extends over 13 amino acids. With 6 bases removed from V and 0 bases from J, the gap between germline ends came to 11 bases. The CDR3 spells CSVRTAMNTEAFF. The DNA for the CDR3 is TGCAGCGTGCGGACGGCCATGAACACTGAAGCTTTCTTT.

This clonotype was recorded many times. Here the CDR3 reads CSVRPSGVLYEQYF. CDR3 nucleotides: TGCAGCGTTCGACCATCGGGGGTGCTCTACGAGCAGTACTTC. V is TRBV29-1 and J is TRBJ2-7, with D possibly TRBD2 on 6 matching bases. This CDR3 has 14 residues. The germline V gene has CDR1 SQVTM and CDR2 ANQGSEA. Trimming left V 5 bases short and J 3 bases short, with 17 bases between.

This clonotype has ten or more counts. The chain combines TRBV2 with TRBJ2-1; TRBD2 agrees at 7 bases. J gave up 7 bases and V 10 bases, and 7 bases lay outside the gene matches. The germline CDR1 and CDR2 sequences are SNHLY and FYNNEI. The CDR3 is 12 amino acids. CDR3 protein: CANSGTINEQFF. CDR3 coding DNA: TGTGCCAACAGCGGGACGATTAATGAGCAGTTCTTC. The whole variable domain, filled in from reference TRBV2 and TRBJ2-1, reads EPEVTQTPSHQVTQMGQEVILRCVPISNHLYFYWYRQILGQKVEFLVSFYNNEISEKSEIFDDQFSVERPDGSNFTLKIRSTKLEDSAMYFCANSGTINEQFFGPGTRLTVL.

In this sample, this clonotype turned up many times. The V gene is TRBV5-5, the J gene TRBJ2-5, with D unresolved. This CDR3 spans 14 amino acids. Per the germline V gene, CDR1 is SGHKS and CDR2 is YYEKEE (reference sequence). The V end lost 0 bases, the J end lost 2 bases, and 8 bases lay between the germline ends. In DNA, the CDR3 is TGTGCCAGCAGCTTGGATCTCTGGCAAGAGACCCAGTACTTC. It encodes CASSLDLWQETQYF.

This clonotype came up a few times. The J gene is TRBJ2-3, the V gene TRBV5-1; D is possibly TRBD1 (6 bases). Trimming shortened V by 0 bases and J by 3 bases, and 11 bases separated the two germline ends. CDR3 length: 15 residues. The germline CDR1 and CDR2 sequences are SGHRS and YFSETQ. CDR3 bases: TGCGCCAGCAGCTTGGGGGGGCCGGGAACAGATACGCAGTATTTT. Translating it yields CASSLGGPGTDTQYF.